This T cell receptor (beta chain) was retrieved from a study of shared clonotypes between healthy human individuals. On the study more broadly: Samples came from two female and a few male donors aged 18 to 49.

Germline V gene sequence: CDR1 SNHLY, CDR2 FYNNEI. The length of the CDR3 is 14 residues. Trimming removed 3 bases from V and 3 bases from J, with 9 bases in between. Only in-frame clones appear in the TCRdb table, and some are missing; sequencing was by immunoSEQ multiplex PCR. The sample yields some 360,000 clones, around 79% seen once. Source material: memory CD4+ T cells sorted from blood. Described subset: CD45RA-negative fraction. The chain carries TRBV2 and TRBJ1-5, with D unclear. The source of this sequence is a young man in good health. CDR3 in amino acids: CASSEMGFNQPQHF. The DNA for the CDR3 is TGTGCCAGCAGTGAGATGGGCTTCAATCAGCCCCAGCATTTT.